These T cell receptor beta chains were read from a single sample in a study of blood T cells in healthy people across ages. In TCRdb, the 5' RACE reads were re-called with MiXCR into one record per CDR3 protein. The profile covers approximately 900,000 distinct CDR3 sequences, with around 48% appearing a single time and roughly 13% taken by the ten largest. Input material: blood. These receptors originate from a young man in good health. Both conserved end residues are trimmed from each CDR3. The D gene is left open where the match is weak.

D gene | J gene | V gene | CDR3 protein
TRBD1 | TRBJ2-1 | TRBV24-1 | ATSDSIGTGGSPQF
. | TRBJ2-2 | TRBV20-1 | SAAPHTLTGELF
. | TRBJ1-1 | TRBV6-2/TRBV6-3 | ASSYSIGRVRWDTEAF
. | TRBJ1-2 | TRBV7-9 | ASSPSPQGLTHGYT
. | TRBJ1-1 | TRBV12-5 | ASGTSQGGTEAF
. | TRBJ2-5 | TRBV2 | ASNALYQETQY
TRBD1 | . | TRBV6-1 | ASSATGGPYEQY
. | TRBJ2-7 | TRBV6-6 | ASGYSRETYEQY
. | TRBJ2-7 | TRBV20-1 | SARDVAGSYEQY
. | TRBJ1-1 | TRBV7-9 | ASSLGRADEAF
. | TRBJ2-3 | TRBV7-6 | ASRPPSSGTDTQY
TRBD1 | TRBJ2-7 | TRBV6-5 | ASSYAGGASYGQY
. | TRBJ2-7 | TRBV20-1 | SAKRQGGEQY
. | TRBJ2-1 | TRBV21-1 | ASSKGPKTGGASNEQF
. | TRBJ2-1 | TRBV14 | ASSPRTLASHNNEQF
. | TRBJ2-4 | TRBV6-6 | ASSYGPKGGNIQY
. | TRBJ1-5 | TRBV14 | ASSQGHREFLGQPQH
. | TRBJ1-5 | TRBV5-5 | ASSWGRGIGQPQH
. | TRBJ1-2 | TRBV4-1 | ASSQEGYGYT
. | TRBJ2-1 | TRBV7-2 | ASSEGPPSSYNEQF
. | TRBJ2-7 | TRBV6-5 | ASRETDSYEQY
. | TRBJ2-5 | TRBV10-3 | AISEGQETQY
TRBD2 | TRBJ2-3 | TRBV6-1 | ASIPLAGGGGGTDTQY
. | TRBJ2-4 | TRBV30 | AWSTLGGAKNIQY
TRBD1 | . | TRBV5-1 | ASSVDRLVSYEQY
. | TRBJ2-3 | TRBV4-1 | ASSQDWTGPRTDTQY
TRBD1 | TRBJ1-2 | TRBV12-3/TRBV12-4 | ASSLAAGGFYGYT
. | TRBJ2-7 | TRBV28 | ASHRMSYEQY
. | TRBJ1-4 | TRBV4-1 | ASSQGTVGNEKLF
. | TRBJ2-7 | TRBV20-1 | SAPGGSSYEQY
. | TRBJ1-1 | TRBV20-1 | SAREPPSSPPLNTEAF